These 19 T cell receptor beta chains originate from one sample sequenced in a study of cytomegalovirus exposure and HLA in healthy donors. PCR primers comprised 60 Vbeta and 13 Jbeta primers. Sequenced by immunoSEQ multiplex PCR; TCRdb stores in-frame clones only, minus some. The repertoire includes about 120,000 clones, roughly 80% of them detected once, and less than 3% sits in the top ten. Specimen: PBMCs. These receptors came from a woman between 40 and 55 years old in good health and CMV-seropositive.

V gene TRBV27 combines with J gene TRBJ2-7, with a possible D match to TRBD1 (5 bases). Per the germline V gene, CDR1 is MNHEY and CDR2 is SMNVEV (reference sequence). Trimming removed 4 bases from V and 0 bases from J, with 13 bases in between. This CDR3 has 15 amino acids. CDR3 in amino acids: CASSWGQGSSYEQYF. CDR3 DNA sequence: TGTGCCAGCAGTTGGGGTCAGGGAAGCTCCTACGAGCAGTACTTC.

The gene calls are TRBV6-1 and TRBJ1-1; TRBD1 matches 8 bases. Germline V gives CDR1 MNHNS, CDR2 SASEGT. The CDR3 is 15 amino acids. Trimming removed 6 bases from V and 11 bases from J; junction bases left unmatched: 17. For the CDR3, the DNA is TGTGCCAGCAGGAAGGAAGCGAACAGGGGGGTGGGCGCTTTCTTT. This codes for CASRKEANRGVGAFF.

The V call is TRBV25-1, the J call TRBJ1-1, with unresolved D. V lost 5 bases to trimming and J lost 1 base, with 5 bases between them. Per germline, CDR1 MGHDK and CDR2 SYGVNS. This CDR3 is built from 12 residues. CDR3 in amino acids: CASSPRNTEAFF. CDR3 nucleotide sequence: TGTGCCAGCAGTCCGCGGAACACTGAAGCTTTCTTT. The whole variable domain, remainder taken from reference TRBV25-1 and TRBJ1-1, is EADIYQTPRYLVIGTGKKITLECSQTMGHDKMYWYQQDPGMELHLIHYSYGVNSTEKGDLSSESTVSRIRTEHFPLTLESARPSHTSQYLCASSPRNTEAFFGQGTRLTVV.

The chain recombines TRBV9 with TRBJ1-2; TRBD1 aligns across 9 bases. The germline CDR1 and CDR2 sequences are SGDLS and YYNGEE. This CDR3 is built from 16 residues. The J segment lost 6 bases and the V segment lost 5 bases, leaving 14 bases of the junction unmatched. CDR3 sequence reads: CASSVLQATGGNGYTF. CDR3 coding DNA: TGTGCCAGCAGTGTCCTCCAGGCGACAGGGGGGAATGGCTACACCTTC.

This clone was observed once. The rearrangement joins TRBV19 to TRBJ1-5; maybe TRBD1 (5 bases). Between the trimmed V and J ends, which lost 6 bases and 5 bases, there was a span of 17 bases. The CDR3 sequence is 15 residues long. The germline gives CDR1 LNHDA, CDR2 SQIVND (reference sequence). CDR3 residues: CASRPSGGGDQPQHF. DNA for the CDR3: TGTGCCAGTAGGCCCTCCGGGGGGGGAGATCAGCCCCAGCATTTT.

The rearrangement links TRBV4-2 to TRBJ2-5, with D unresolved. Trimming removed 2 bases from V and 5 bases from J, with 9 bases in between. In germline, CDR1 is LGHNA, CDR2 YNFKEQ. The CDR3 totals 13 residues. The CDR3 here is CASSQSERETQYF. In DNA, the CDR3 is TGTGCCAGCAGCCAATCCGAACGGGAGACCCAGTACTTC.

The J gene is TRBJ1-2, the V gene TRBV9, with D possibly matching TRBD1 (6 bases). V was clipped by 0 bases and J by 4 bases, with 16 bases between them. Germline CDR1 is SGDLS and CDR2 is YYNGEE. The CDR3 length is 16 residues. CDR3 sequence: CASSVGGTGRGYGYTF. CDR3 coding DNA: TGTGCCAGCAGCGTAGGGGGTACAGGGAGGGGCTATGGCTACACCTTC.

CDR3 sequence (DNA): TGTGCCAGCAGCAAGAAGACTAGCGGGAGGTTCTCCTACAATGAGCAGTTCTTC. Amino acids: CASSKKTSGRFSYNEQFF. The rearrangement uses TRBV21-1 and TRBJ2-1; the table's TRBD2 call for D was not verified on the DNA. TRBV21-1 is classified as a pseudogene. The CDR3 runs 18 residues.

The V call is TRBV15, the J call TRBJ2-5; D gene unclear. Germline V gene sequence: CDR1 LNHNV, CDR2 YYDKDF (reference sequence). The CDR3 is 14 amino acids. V lost 1 base, J lost 1 base, and 7 bases lay in between. This chain's CDR3 is CATSRGQIQETQYF. As DNA, the CDR3 is TGTGCCACCAGCAGAGGGCAGATCCAAGAGACCCAGTACTTC.

The chain combines TRBV2 with TRBJ2-1, with D perhaps TRBD1 (6 bases). The CDR3 spans 9 residues. Between the trimmed V and J ends, which lost 8 bases and 15 bases, there was a span of 11 bases. Germline-derived CDR1 and CDR2 are SNHLY and FYNNEI. In DNA, the CDR3 is TGTGCCAGCGGGACACCTCTGTTCTTC. Amino acids: CASGTPLFF.

The chain recombines TRBV7-8 with TRBJ1-3, with D perhaps TRBD1 (6 bases). Looked up from germline, CDR1 is SGHVS and CDR2 is FQNEAQ. V was shortened by 5 bases and J by 0 bases, with 14 bases between the two germline ends. CDR3 length equals 16 residues. The CDR3 reads CASSRPGQGSGNTIYF. The CDR3 DNA reads as TGTGCCAGCAGCCGACCGGGACAAGGCTCTGGAAACACCATATATTTT.

The rearrangement joins TRBV4-1 to TRBJ2-1; 7 positions agree with TRBD2. CDR1 MGHRA and CDR2 YSYEKL come from the germline V gene. V trimming: 1 base; J trimming: 2 bases; junction bases outside the gene matches: 8. The CDR3 has 17 residues. In DNA, the CDR3 is TGCGCCAGCAGCCAAGGACCCCGGGACTACACCTACAATGAGCAGTTCTTC. Its protein product is CASSQGPRDYTYNEQFF.

The rearrangement links TRBV14 to TRBJ1-2; D call uncertain. Germline CDR1 is SGHDN and CDR2 is FVKESK. The CDR3 extends over 14 amino acids. The V end lost 0 bases, the J end lost 2 bases, and 7 bases lay between the germline ends. CDR3: CASSQETGNYGYTF. The CDR3 DNA reads TGTGCCAGCAGCCAAGAGACGGGGAACTATGGCTACACCTTC.

This clone was seen more than once but under ten times. The CDR3 is CAWSVGVWGAGGANVLTF. CDR3 nucleotides: TGTGCCTGGAGTGTAGGGGTGTGGGGAGCGGGCGGGGCCAACGTCCTGACTTTC. The rearrangement uses TRBV30 and TRBJ2-6, with a tentative D call TRBD2 (6 bases). Trimming took 0 bases from V and 4 from J, leaving 19 bases between them. Per the germline V gene, CDR1 is GTSNPN and CDR2 is SVGIG (reference sequence). The CDR3 totals 18 residues.

This chain joins TRBV9 and TRBJ1-5, with TRBD1 matching 7 bases. V trimming: 0 bases; J trimming: 6 bases; junction bases outside the gene matches: 3. CDR3 size: 14 residues. Germline CDR1 reads SGDLS; CDR2 reads YYNGEE. In nucleotides, the CDR3 is TGTGCCAGCAGCGTAGGACAGGGTGGTCAGCCCCAGCATTTT. Amino acid sequence: CASSVGQGGQPQHF.

V and J are TRBV10-3 and TRBJ2-7, with D possibly matching TRBD2 (6 bases). V lost 3 bases to trimming and J lost 2 bases, with 14 bases between them. The CDR3 runs 15 residues. The germline V gene encodes CDR1 ENHRY and CDR2 SYGVKD. The CDR3 is CAISEEFAGTYEQYF. The CDR3 DNA reads TGTGCCATCAGTGAAGAGTTTGCGGGAACCTACGAGCAGTACTTC.

V gene TRBV18 combines with J gene TRBJ1-6; D gene uncertain. The CDR3 is 17 residues long. Per germline, CDR1 KGHSH and CDR2 LQKENI. Trimming took 6 bases from V and 4 from J, leaving 19 bases between them. The CDR3 here is CASSPPEGLSYNSPLHF. In nucleotides, the CDR3 is TGTGCCAGCTCGCCCCCGGAAGGACTGAGTTATAATTCACCCCTCCACTTT.

V gene TRBV2 combines with J gene TRBJ2-5; D may be TRBD2 (5 bases). The V and J ends lost 6 bases and 5 bases respectively, with 19 bases between them. The CDR3 sequence is 15 residues long. Per germline, CDR1 SNHLY and CDR2 FYNNEI. DNA of the CDR3: TGTGCCAGCAGCCTTGAGGCCACTAGATCGGAGACCCAGTACTTC. Amino acid sequence: CASSLEATRSETQYF.

This clone has only one observation. CDR3 nucleotide sequence: TGTGCCAGCAGCCGCCACAGGGCAGATACGCAGTATTTT. It is translated as CASSRHRADTQYF. This chain joins TRBV6-5 and TRBJ2-3; D perhaps matches TRBD1 (6 bases). Trimming took off 6 bases at V and 4 bases at J, with 11 bases between the two ends. CDR3 length: 13 amino acids. Germline V lookup: CDR1 MNHEY, CDR2 SVGAGI.